Following are 19 T cell receptor beta chains from one sample sequenced in a study of cytomegalovirus exposure and HLA in healthy donors. Libraries were prepared by immunoSEQ multiplex PCR; TCRdb keeps only in-frame clonotypes and omits some of them. Counted here are 120,000 or so clones, approximately 88% occurring once; the ten biggest clones make up about 1.8%. Sequences were obtained from PBMCs. The receptors derive from a man between 18 and 35 years old in good health and CMV-seronegative.

The chain uses TRBV2 and TRBJ1-4, with D uncertain. Per germline, CDR1 SNHLY and CDR2 FYNNEI. The CDR3 totals 14 residues. Trimming left V 5 bases short and J 0 bases short, with 7 bases between. CDR3 region: CASSQRATNEKLFF. CDR3 DNA: TGTGCCAGCAGTCAACGGGCAACTAATGAAAAACTGTTTTTT.

This clone has a handful of counts. The chain combines TRBV15 with TRBJ1-1, with a tentative D call TRBD1 (6 bases). This CDR3 comprises 12 residues. The V gene lost 0 bases and the J gene lost 10 bases, with 9 bases spanning the gap. Per the germline V gene, CDR1 is LNHNV and CDR2 is YYDKDF (reference sequence). CDR3 in DNA: TGTGCCACCAGCAGAGACAGGGGTGGAGCTTTCTTT. It is translated as CATSRDRGGAFF.

The chain couples TRBV30 to TRBJ1-1, with D hard to call. The CDR3 spans 12 residues. Germline assignment: CDR1 GTSNPN and CDR2 SVGIG (reference sequence). The V gene lost 6 bases and the J gene lost 5 bases, with 13 bases spanning the gap. CDR3 sequence: CACKGGYTEAFF. In DNA, the CDR3 is TGTGCCTGCAAAGGAGGGTATACTGAAGCTTTCTTT.

This clone showed up just once. This rearrangement joins TRBV7-9 to TRBJ2-5; perhaps TRBD1 as D (7 bases). The DNA end favors TRBJ2-7, so the J call may be wrong. There are 16 residues in the CDR3. Germline V gene sequence: CDR1 SEHNR, CDR2 FQNEAQ (reference sequence). CDR3 bases: TGTGCCAGCACCGACCGGGCGGGGACAGCTACCTACGAGCAGTACTTC. Its translation: CASTDRAGTATYEQYF.

The chain links TRBV5-1 to TRBJ2-3, with TRBD2 identical over 7 bases. Germline CDR1 and CDR2: SGHRS and YFSETQ. Trimming removed 0 bases from V and 6 bases from J; junction bases left unmatched: 7. The CDR3 is 15 amino acids. CDR3 coding DNA: TGCGCCAGCAGCTTGGGTGGTAGCGGGTTGGATACGCAGTATTTT. Translating gives CASSLGGSGLDTQYF.

The chain recombines TRBV4-2 with TRBJ2-5; 8 positions match TRBD2. The CDR3 consists of 16 residues. Germline-derived CDR1 and CDR2 are LGHNA and YNFKEQ. V shed 0 bases and J 2 bases; nucleotides not matched to a gene: 5. The CDR3 DNA follows: TGTGCCAGCAGCCAAGAAACTAGCGGAGTACAAGAGACCCAGTACTTC. Encoded protein: CASSQETSGVQETQYF.

The chain recombines TRBV2 with TRBJ1-1, with 7 positions matching TRBD1. Germline CDR1 and CDR2: SNHLY and FYNNEI. The length of the CDR3 is 14 residues. Germline trimming cut 10 bases from V and 1 base from J; bases unmatched to any gene: 9. The CDR3 region has the DNA TGTGCCACCCATTCGACAGGGTCGAACACTGAAGCTTTCTTT. Amino acids: CATHSTGSNTEAFF.

This sequence joins TRBV2 and TRBJ2-7; 14 bases agree with TRBD2. The CDR3 is 14 amino acids. The J segment lost 4 bases and the V segment lost 6 bases, leaving 2 bases of the junction unmatched. Germline V gene sequence: CDR1 SNHLY, CDR2 FYNNEI. CDR3 sequence: CASRTSGGAYEQYF. The CDR3 DNA reads as TGTGCCAGCAGGACTAGCGGGGGGGCTTACGAGCAGTACTTC.

The gene calls are TRBV27 and TRBJ2-2; 8 nucleotides line up with TRBD2. The J segment lost 7 bases and the V segment lost 2 bases, leaving 6 bases of the junction unmatched. In germline, CDR1 is MNHEY, CDR2 SMNVEV (reference sequence). The CDR3 covers 15 residues. The CDR3 bases are TGTGCCAGCAGTTTAACCGGGGGGGGAAGCGGGGAGCTGTTTTTT. It is translated as CASSLTGGGSGELFF.

The rearrangement links TRBV6-1 to TRBJ1-4, with TRBD1 identical over 7 bases. The CDR3 consists of 15 residues. V lost 1 base to trimming and J lost 2 bases; unmatched junction nucleotides: 1. Germline lookup yields CDR1 MNHNS and CDR2 SASEGT. CDR3 residues: CASSEVRGTNEKLFF. CDR3 coding DNA: TGTGCCAGCAGTGAAGTCAGGGGGACTAATGAAAAACTGTTTTTT.

This chain connects TRBV7-7 to TRBJ2-3; 9 bases match TRBD1. The germline gives CDR1 SSHAT, CDR2 FNYEAQ (reference sequence). V shed 5 bases and J 3 bases; nucleotides not matched to a gene: 3. The CDR3 covers 14 residues. The CDR3 DNA reads TGTGCCAGCAGCCCGGGACAGGGAACAGATACGCAGTATTTT. Translating it yields CASSPGQGTDTQYF.

This chain uses TRBV27 with TRBJ2-7; the match to TRBD2 covers 8 bases. J was trimmed by 4 bases and V by 8 bases; bases with no gene match: 13. This CDR3 is built from 15 residues. Germline V gives CDR1 MNHEY, CDR2 SMNVEV (reference sequence). DNA of the CDR3: TGTGCCAGCCGTGAGCGATGGACTAGCTATTACGAGCAGTACTTC. It translates to CASRERWTSYYEQYF.

The chain's CDR3 is CASRSQAGSYEQYF. DNA for the CDR3: TGTGCCAGTAGGTCCCAGGCCGGATCCTACGAGCAGTACTTC. This chain uses TRBV19 with TRBJ2-7; D gene unclear. Deletions cut 6 bases from V and 1 base from J, with 13 bases between. Germline V gives CDR1 LNHDA, CDR2 SQIVND (reference sequence). The CDR3 covers 14 residues. The whole variable domain, filled in from reference TRBV19 and TRBJ2-7, reads DGGITQSPKYLFRKEGQNVTLSCEQNLNHDAMYWYRQDPGQGLRLIYYSQIVNDFQKGDIAEGYSVSREKKESFPLTVTSAQKNPTAFYLCASRSQAGSYEQYFGPGTRLTVT.

This sequence joins TRBV7-2 and TRBJ1-2, with 7 bases lining up with TRBD1. Germline lookup yields CDR1 SGHTA and CDR2 FQGNSA. The V gene end was trimmed by 4 bases and the J gene end by 2 bases; junction bases not matched to a gene: 4. The CDR3 has 14 residues. The DNA of the CDR3 is TGTGCCAGCAGCTACAGGGGACCGAACTATGGCTACACCTTC. Its protein is CASSYRGPNYGYTF.

The J gene is TRBJ2-1, the V gene TRBV28, with TRBD2 matching 11 bases. V shed 6 bases and J 7 bases; nucleotides not matched to a gene: 5. The CDR3 totals 14 residues. Germline V lookup: CDR1 MDHEN, CDR2 SYDVKM. The CDR3 DNA sequence: TGTGCCAGCAGCACCGGGACTAGCGGAAATGAGCAGTTCTTC. Its translation is CASSTGTSGNEQFF.

The CDR3 loop is CASRMEGGSSYNEQFF. Written as DNA, the CDR3 is TGTGCCAGCAGGATGGAAGGGGGCAGTTCCTACAATGAGCAGTTCTTC. The chain carries TRBV28 and TRBJ2-1, with TRBD1 identical over 7 bases. Germline assignment: CDR1 MDHEN and CDR2 SYDVKM. The CDR3 is made up of 16 amino acids. Losses at the gene ends were 6 bases for V and 1 base for J; bases not matched to a gene: 9.

This rearrangement joins TRBV28 to TRBJ1-2; 9 bases fit TRBD1. J lost 4 bases, V lost 2 bases, and 5 bases had no gene match. From germline, CDR1 is MDHEN and CDR2 SYDVKM. CDR3 length: 15 amino acids. CDR3 region: CASSLVDRGPYGYTF. The CDR3 bases are TGTGCCAGCAGTTTAGTGGACAGGGGTCCCTATGGCTACACCTTC.

The chain is built from TRBV30 and TRBJ1-1, with a possible D match to TRBD1 (6 bases). From germline, CDR1 is GTSNPN and CDR2 SVGIG (reference sequence). This CDR3 has 15 amino acids. V lost 2 bases to trimming and J lost 2 bases, with 15 bases between them. The CDR3 loop reads CAWSSGHFTNTEAFF. CDR3 DNA sequence: TGTGCCTGGAGTTCGGGACACTTTACAAACACTGAAGCTTTCTTT.

This clone was seen just once. J is TRBJ2-7 and V is TRBV4-1; D might be TRBD2 (5 bases). The V gene's germline CDR1 is MGHRA and CDR2 YSYEKL. V lost 0 bases to trimming and J lost 3 bases, with 12 bases between them. The CDR3 consists of 15 residues. CDR3 in amino acids: CASSQDQAEGYEQYF. CDR3 nucleotide sequence: TGCGCCAGCAGCCAAGATCAAGCCGAGGGCTACGAGCAGTACTTC.